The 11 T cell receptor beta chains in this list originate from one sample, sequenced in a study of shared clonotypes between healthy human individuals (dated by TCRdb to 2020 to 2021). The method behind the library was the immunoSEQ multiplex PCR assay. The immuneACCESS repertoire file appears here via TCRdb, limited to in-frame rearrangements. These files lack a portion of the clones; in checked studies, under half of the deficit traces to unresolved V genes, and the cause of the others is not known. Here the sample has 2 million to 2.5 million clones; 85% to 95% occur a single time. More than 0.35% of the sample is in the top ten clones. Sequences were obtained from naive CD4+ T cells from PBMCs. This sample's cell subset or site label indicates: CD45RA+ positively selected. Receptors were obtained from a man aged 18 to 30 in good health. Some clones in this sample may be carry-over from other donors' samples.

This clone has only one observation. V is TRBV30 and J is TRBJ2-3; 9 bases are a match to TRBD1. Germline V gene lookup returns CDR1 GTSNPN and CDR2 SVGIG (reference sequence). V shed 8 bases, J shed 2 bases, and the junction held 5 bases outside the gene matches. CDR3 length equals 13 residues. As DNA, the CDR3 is TGTGCCGGGGACAGGGACCTCACAGATACGCAGTATTTT. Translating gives CAGDRDLTDTQYF.

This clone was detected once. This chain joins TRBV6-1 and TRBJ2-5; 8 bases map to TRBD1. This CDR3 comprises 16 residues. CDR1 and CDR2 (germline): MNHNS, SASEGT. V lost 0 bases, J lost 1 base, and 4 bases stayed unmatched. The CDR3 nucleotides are TGTGCCAGCAGTGAAGCCTGGGGGACAGGCCAAGAGACCCAGTACTTC. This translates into CASSEAWGTGQETQYF.

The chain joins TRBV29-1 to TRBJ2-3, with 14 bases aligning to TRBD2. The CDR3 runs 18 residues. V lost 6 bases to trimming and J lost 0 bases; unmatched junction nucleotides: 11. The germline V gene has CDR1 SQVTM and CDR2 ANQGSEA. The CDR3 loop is CSVAGTSGRAPSTDTQYF. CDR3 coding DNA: TGCAGCGTCGCCGGGACTAGCGGGAGAGCCCCTAGCACAGATACGCAGTATTTT.

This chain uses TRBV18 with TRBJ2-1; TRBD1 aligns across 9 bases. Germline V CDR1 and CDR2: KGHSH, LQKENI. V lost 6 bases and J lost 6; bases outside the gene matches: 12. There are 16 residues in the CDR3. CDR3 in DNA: TGTGCCAGCTCCCCTACTCGAACAGGGGGCTCCAATGAGCAGTTCTTC. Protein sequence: CASSPTRTGGSNEQFF.

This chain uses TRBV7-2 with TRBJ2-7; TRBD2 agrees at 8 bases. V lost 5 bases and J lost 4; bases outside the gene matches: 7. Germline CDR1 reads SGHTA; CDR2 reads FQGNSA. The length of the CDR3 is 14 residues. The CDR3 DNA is TGTGCCAGCAGCGCGAGCGGGAGCTCATACGAGCAGTACTTC. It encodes CASSASGSSYEQYF.

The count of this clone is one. Here the CDR3 reads CASSTGGVYGYTF. In DNA, the CDR3 is TGTGCCAGCTCCACAGGGGGCGTATATGGCTACACCTTC. This chain joins TRBV25-1 and TRBJ1-2, with 9 positions matching TRBD1. Germline trimming cut 8 bases from V and 5 bases from J; bases unmatched to any gene: 6. The V gene's germline CDR1 is MGHDK and CDR2 SYGVNS. This CDR3 spans 13 amino acids.

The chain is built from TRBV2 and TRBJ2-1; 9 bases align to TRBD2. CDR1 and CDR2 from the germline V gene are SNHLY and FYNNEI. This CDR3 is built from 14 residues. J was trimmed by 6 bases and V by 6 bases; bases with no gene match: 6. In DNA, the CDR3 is TGTGCCAGCAGCACAGGAGCGGGAGGCAATGAGCAGTTCTTC. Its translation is CASSTGAGGNEQFF.

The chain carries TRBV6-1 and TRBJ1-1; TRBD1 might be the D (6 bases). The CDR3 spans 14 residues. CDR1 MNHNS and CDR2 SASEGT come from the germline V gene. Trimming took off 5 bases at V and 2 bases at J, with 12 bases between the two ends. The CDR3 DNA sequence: TGTGCCAGCAGTAAGCAGGGGCCCAACACTGAAGCTTTCTTT. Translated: CASSKQGPNTEAFF.

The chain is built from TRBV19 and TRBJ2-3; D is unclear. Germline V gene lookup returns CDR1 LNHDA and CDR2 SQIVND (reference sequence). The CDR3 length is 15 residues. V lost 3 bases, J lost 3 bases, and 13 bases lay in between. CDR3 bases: TGTGCCAGTAGTATCCCGGGCGGTTCTACAGATACGCAGTATTTT. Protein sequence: CASSIPGGSTDTQYF.

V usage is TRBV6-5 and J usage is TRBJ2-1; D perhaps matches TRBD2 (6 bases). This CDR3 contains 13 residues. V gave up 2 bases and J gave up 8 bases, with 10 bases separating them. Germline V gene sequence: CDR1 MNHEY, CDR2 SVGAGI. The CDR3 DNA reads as TGTGCCAGCAGTTACAGGGACTCCTATGAGCAGTTCTTC. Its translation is CASSYRDSYEQFF.

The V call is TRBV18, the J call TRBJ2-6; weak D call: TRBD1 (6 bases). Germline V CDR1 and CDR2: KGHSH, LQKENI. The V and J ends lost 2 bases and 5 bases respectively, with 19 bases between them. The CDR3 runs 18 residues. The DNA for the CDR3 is TGTGCCAGCTCACCATCACAGGGCTCGATATTAAGGGCCAACGTCCTGACTTTC. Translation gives CASSPSQGSILRANVLTF.